The T cell receptor beta chain described here comes from a study of T cells in Graves' hyperthyroidism and ophthalmopathy. V gave up 3 bases and J gave up 7 bases, with 11 bases separating them. Germline lookup yields CDR1 GTSNPN and CDR2 SVGIG (reference sequence). The CDR3 spans 12 residues. RNA transcripts served as the template for amplifying TCR beta CDR3 regions. An initial round of RT-PCR targeting the TCR CDR3 relied on the HTBI primer set. TCRdb re-called the multiplex PCR reads through MiXCR, storing one row per CDR3 protein. The table lists about 380,000 distinct CDR3 sequences, roughly 12% of them singletons, with roughly 20% in the top ten. This clonotype came up a few times. Its cognate antigen is unknown. Broader study findings: Through a model of 13 V-J features, ophthalmopathy was separated from stable hyperthyroidism. Most clonotypes that expanded in the thyroid above 0.001 also showed up in blood.

The study based diagnoses on clinical symptoms, serum thyroxine and TRAb, thyroid ultrasound and orbital computed tomography. The TCR sequence derives from a man aged 30 to 39 with Graves' hyperthyroidism that later progressed to Graves' ophthalmopathy. Sequencing was performed on blood. The chain carries TRBV30 and TRBJ2-3; no clear D. CDR3 sequence (DNA): TGTGCCTGGAGCCCGGAAATTCATACGCAGTATTTT. It specifies CAWSPEIHTQYF. The variable domain in full, with the rest retrieved from reference TRBV30 and TRBJ2-3, is SQTIHQWPATLVQPVGSPLSLECTVEGTSNPNLYWYRQAAGRGLQLLFYSVGIGQISSEVPQNLSASRPQDRQFILSSKKLLLSDSGFYLCAWSPEIHTQYFGPGTRLTVL.